One sample yielded the 14 T cell receptor beta chains listed below, sequenced in a study of T-cell memory formation after mild COVID-19. TCRdb recomputed calls from the 5' RACE reads with MiXCR, one row per CDR3 protein. The profile shows 350,000 to 450,000 distinct CDR3 sequences, approximately 15% of them singletons. Sequencing was done on a sample of PBMCs or a T cell subset sorted from them (not recorded which). These receptors were taken from a man younger than 30 who had mild COVID-19 (a few samples of this study predate the infection). Cell type and time point are not known.

The CDR3 loop is CASSQRGKAFF. The DNA of the CDR3 is TGTGCCAGCTCTCAGCGGGGTAAAGCTTTCTTT. The J gene is TRBJ1-1, the V gene TRBV6-5; no clear D. V was cut by 8 bases and J by 9 bases, with 13 bases left in between. Germline-derived CDR1 and CDR2 are MNHEY and SVGAGI. The CDR3 is 11 amino acids.

This clonotype showed up just a few times. V and J are TRBV3-1 and TRBJ1-2; D remains unclear. The ends were cut back, 5 bases at V and 11 bases at J, with 18 bases in the middle. The CDR3 extends over 13 amino acids. Germline V gene sequence: CDR1 LGHDT, CDR2 YNNKEL (reference sequence). The CDR3 nucleotides read TGTGCCAGCAGCTTAATCACTGTCGGCACGTACACCTTC. Its translation: CASSLITVGTYTF. Full variable domain (rest looked up from reference TRBV3-1 and TRBJ1-2): DTAVSQTPKYLVTQMGNDKSIKCEQNLGHDTMYWYKQDSKKFLKIMFSYNNKELIINETVPNRFSPKSPDKAHLNLHINSLELGDSAVYFCASSLITVGTYTFGSGTRLTVV.

The chain employs TRBV4-3 and TRBJ2-3, with 12 bases aligning to TRBD2. CDR3 length equals 17 residues. Germline CDR1 and CDR2: LGHNA and YSLEER. Losses at the gene ends were 4 bases for V and 6 bases for J; bases not matched to a gene: 11. CDR3: CASSRWTSGDERDTQYF. CDR3 coding DNA: TGCGCCAGCAGCCGTTGGACTAGCGGGGACGAACGGGATACGCAGTATTTT.

V and J are TRBV7-2 and TRBJ2-3; 16 bases are a match to TRBD2. This CDR3 contains 17 residues. Germline V gives CDR1 SGHTA, CDR2 FQGNSA. J gave up 9 bases and V 5 bases, and 11 bases lay outside the gene matches. Here the CDR3 reads CASSPVPGLAGGYTQYF. In DNA, the CDR3 is TGTGCCAGCAGCCCGGTCCCGGGACTAGCGGGGGGGTACACGCAGTATTTT.

The chain combines TRBV7-6 with TRBJ2-3, with D hard to call. The CDR3 covers 13 residues. With 6 bases removed from V and 6 bases from J, the gap between germline ends came to 13 bases. Germline CDR1 and CDR2: SGHVS and FNYEAQ. The CDR3 coding sequence is TGTGCCAGCAGTCAGAATAGGTTCGATACGCAGTATTTT. Translation gives CASSQNRFDTQYF.

This clonotype was recorded a few times. CDR3 loop: CAISFGRDGYTF. CDR3 bases: TGTGCCATCAGTTTCGGACGGGATGGCTACACCTTC. The rearrangement joins TRBV10-3 to TRBJ1-2; D not certain. V lost 5 bases to trimming and J lost 6 bases, with 10 bases between them. The CDR3 runs 12 residues. Per the germline V gene, CDR1 is ENHRY and CDR2 is SYGVKD.

The rearrangement links TRBV6-5 to TRBJ1-6; a weak D match, TRBD1 (6 bases). The germline CDR1 and CDR2 sequences are MNHEY and SVGAGI. Between the trimmed V and J ends, which lost 6 bases and 6 bases, there was a span of 15 bases. The length of the CDR3 is 15 residues. In DNA, the CDR3 is TGTGCCAGCAGACCCATGGACAGCCGTAATTCACCCCTCCACTTT. The encoded protein is CASRPMDSRNSPLHF.

This clonotype has a count of ten or more. This CDR3 reads CASSQALTDRAPYGYTF. CDR3 in DNA: TGCGCCAGCAGCCAAGCCCTAACCGACAGGGCTCCTTATGGCTACACCTTC. J is TRBJ1-2 and V is TRBV4-3; the match to TRBD1 covers 7 bases. Unmatched junction bases numbered 13, after V lost 1 base and J lost 5 bases. The germline gives CDR1 LGHNA, CDR2 YSLEER. This CDR3 comprises 17 residues.

This clonotype turned up a few times. The chain combines TRBV5-6 with TRBJ2-2; D may be TRBD2 (5 bases). The CDR3 contains 13 residues. Trimming took 10 bases from V and 4 from J, leaving 14 bases between them. Per germline, CDR1 SGHDT and CDR2 YYEEEE. This CDR3 reads CAYGRGSTGELFF. CDR3 DNA sequence: TGTGCCTACGGTCGGGGAAGCACCGGGGAGCTGTTTTTT.

This clonotype was observed a few times. This sequence joins TRBV7-3 and TRBJ2-7, with D possibly being TRBD2 (7 bases). The CDR3 is 15 amino acids. Germline V gives CDR1 SGHTA, CDR2 FQGTGA. V was cut by 2 bases and J by 0 bases, with 11 bases left in between. CDR3 sequence reads: CASSLGGASSYEQYF. Here the CDR3 DNA reads TGTGCCAGCAGCTTAGGGGGGGCTAGCTCCTACGAGCAGTACTTC.

CDR3 sequence: CASSRRAGADFTEAFF. The CDR3 coding sequence is TGCGCCAGCAGCCGAAGGGCAGGGGCAGATTTCACTGAAGCTTTCTTT. This chain connects TRBV4-3 to TRBJ1-1, with a possible D match to TRBD1 (6 bases). V was cut by 4 bases and J by 4 bases, with 19 bases left in between. The germline V gene has CDR1 LGHNA and CDR2 YSLEER. This CDR3 spans 16 amino acids.

This chain connects TRBV4-2 to TRBJ2-1, with 8 nucleotides matching TRBD2. This CDR3 has 16 residues. V gave up 1 base and J gave up 4 bases; unmatched junction bases: 6. Per germline, CDR1 LGHNA and CDR2 YNFKEQ. CDR3 in amino acids: CASSQGSGGGYNEQFF. The CDR3 DNA reads as TGTGCCAGCAGCCAAGGATCCGGGGGGGGTTACAATGAGCAGTTCTTC.

The chain combines TRBV20-1 with TRBJ2-3; D might be TRBD2 (6 bases). Trimming took off 0 bases at V and 2 bases at J, with 12 bases between the two ends. This CDR3 has 15 amino acids. CDR1 DFQATT and CDR2 SNEGSKA come from the germline V gene (reference sequence). CDR3 amino acids: CSARESPGLTDTQYF. CDR3 nucleotides: TGCAGTGCTAGAGAGTCCCCGGGACTCACAGATACGCAGTATTTT.

This clonotype was observed a few times. The CDR3 region has the DNA TGTGCCAGCAGCCAAGATCCCGGCAGGATCTATGGCTACACCTTC. It translates to CASSQDPGRIYGYTF. The J gene is TRBJ1-2, the V gene TRBV3-1, with D unclear. CDR3 size: 15 residues. Deletions cut 0 bases from V and 4 bases from J, with 12 bases between. CDR1 is LGHDT, CDR2 YNNKEL, per germline (reference sequence).